This T cell receptor beta chain emerged from a study of T-cell reconstitution after alpha-beta-depleted transplantation in children. As it was prepared, the TCRbeta library received unique molecular identifiers. TCRdb analysed the PCR reads with MiXCR anew, one entry per CDR3 protein. The data hold 200,000 to 250,000 distinct CDR3 sequences, with approximately 10% observed a single time. The sample holds many counts of this clonotype. Its matching antigen is unknown. Trimming left V 5 bases short and J 5 bases short, with 13 bases between. The CDR3 has 13 residues. Germline assignment: CDR1 SGHAT and CDR2 FQDESV (reference sequence). Findings of the study overall: There were some patients whose high TCRbeta diversity at day 60 came from surviving recipient T cells and thymic progenitors. As was reported, about two months after transplant, alpha-beta T cells came from several hundred expanded graft clones.

This sequence originates from a child in the first two years of life with acute myeloid leukemia, due to receive a stem cell transplant. The sequencing used PBMCs, collected before TCRalphabeta/CD19-depleted stem cell transplant. V is TRBV11-1 and J is TRBJ2-7; tentative D call: TRBD2 (6 bases). CDR3 loop: CASSLLAGNEQYF. CDR3 nucleotides: TGTGCCAGCAGCCTACTAGCTGGGAACGAGCAGTACTTC.